Sequencing of this TCR beta chain was carried out in a study of PD-1 blockade in mismatch repair-deficient tumors. The V gene's germline CDR1 is SGHTA and CDR2 FQGTGA. The CDR3 contains 16 residues. V trimming: 1 base; J trimming: 9 bases; junction bases outside the gene matches: 3. There are a few counts of this clone. Its antigen is not known. The time point here: roughly 10-day in vitro stimulation with candidate neoantigen peptide 7. A roughly 11-day in vitro culture was run per each of several reactive peptides. An identically run culture lacking peptide was the fold-change baseline. Sequencing was performed with immunoSEQ multiplex PCR; in TCRdb, only in-frame clones are kept and a portion is missing. Among approximately 10,000 clones, around 90% were seen once, and the ten largest hold more than 10%.

Specimen: cells cultured in vitro, collected from a patient treated with pembrolizumab. The V gene is TRBV7-3, the J gene TRBJ2-1, with 16 bases matching TRBD2. The clonotype was recovered from an adult with mismatch repair-deficient cancer. The CDR3 reads CASSLMGTSGRGEQFF. The CDR3 DNA is TGTGCCAGCAGCTTAATGGGGACTAGCGGGAGGGGTGAGCAGTTCTTC.